This is a list of T cell receptor beta chains from one sample in a study of cytomegalovirus exposure and HLA in healthy donors. Sequencing used immunoSEQ multiplex PCR; TCRdb keeps in-frame clones, though not all of them. The repertoire holds around 130,000 clones, with 65% to 75% as singletons. Sequencing was carried out using PBMCs. The receptors stem from a man between 35 and 55 years old in good health and CMV-seropositive. The CDR3 runs from the conserved cysteine through the conserved F or W.

CDR3 protein | J gene | V gene
CASSLSYVADTQYF | TRBJ2-3 | TRBV5-1
CASSQDRYTEAFF | TRBJ1-1 | TRBV5-4
CASSEVPRLAKNIQYF | TRBJ2-4 | TRBV2
CASSLGTAGRRSGYTF | TRBJ1-2 | TRBV7-9
CASSPGTGIVSVTEAFF | TRBJ1-1 | TRBV5-1
CASSTPRGPRNTEAFF | TRBJ1-1 | TRBV28
CASSDAGEKLFF | TRBJ1-4 | TRBV6-1
CASSPPTGQGETQYF | TRBJ2-5 | TRBV19
CASSYSIGGRDEKLFF | TRBJ1-4 | TRBV6-5
CASSFAGKSNQPQHF | TRBJ1-5 | TRBV27
CASSFGTGGYEQYF | TRBJ2-7 | TRBV5-4
CASSPGTANEKLFF | TRBJ1-4 | TRBV5-1
CASSQDSRTNLNTEAFF | TRBJ1-1 | TRBV4-1
CASRLLGGKETQYF | TRBJ2-5 | TRBV27
CSVAMRVKTYEQYF | TRBJ2-7 | TRBV29-1
CAIRAGGQETQYF | TRBJ2-5 | TRBV10-3
CASSQSGRLAAGELFF | TRBJ2-2 | TRBV7-9
CASSLDGSAPGTEAFF | TRBJ1-1 | TRBV11-2
CASSSDASGLPYEQYF | TRBJ2-7 | TRBV19
CASGSTTVQGAGNTIYF | TRBJ1-3 | TRBV12-5
CALEGATDTQYF | TRBJ2-3 | TRBV30
CASSSWGRTNNEQFF | TRBJ2-1 | TRBV27
CASSMTSGYEQYF | TRBJ2-7 | TRBV19
CASSVGGLTPQNTQYF | TRBJ2-3 | TRBV9
CASSFSGRAGNIQYF | TRBJ2-4 | TRBV4-1
CATSRQGRGGNQPQHF | TRBJ1-5 | TRBV15
CASSPTGSYEQYF | TRBJ2-7 | TRBV28
CASSLVQGSDSPLHF | TRBJ1-6 | TRBV5-6
CASSLDRTNSPLHF | TRBJ1-6 | TRBV7-8
CASSLQGLSSYNEQFF | TRBJ2-1 | TRBV5-1
CASSGSGTGGAGIHTEAFF | TRBJ1-1 | TRBV2
CASSEPRALTDTQYF | TRBJ2-3 | TRBV2
CSVAQGAYEQYF | TRBJ2-7 | TRBV29-1
CASSLGQGLNTEAFF | TRBJ1-1 | TRBV27
CASSLSLLNTGELFF | TRBJ2-2 | TRBV28
CASSLTQGRQPQHF | TRBJ1-5 | TRBV7-8
CASSVESGSSSYNEQFF | TRBJ2-1 | TRBV9
CASSPSGLGSTDTQYF | TRBJ2-3 | TRBV7-9
CASSSLAGDQETQYF | TRBJ2-5 | TRBV7-7
CASSSRRGATNEKLFF | TRBJ1-4 | TRBV7-9
CASSQNRGLAGSSSYEQYF | TRBJ2-7 | TRBV4-2
CASSLQGSAQPQHF | TRBJ1-5 | TRBV10-1
CASNPLGTSLYEQYF | TRBJ2-7 | TRBV5-8
CASSPVTGTNEKLFF | TRBJ1-4 | TRBV18
CASREGQGASNTEAFF | TRBJ1-1 | TRBV19
CASSVGQGGSGANVLTF | TRBJ2-6 | TRBV5-8
CASSPRDYNEQFF | TRBJ2-1 | TRBV4-1
CASSLVGGSGNTIYF | TRBJ1-3 | TRBV5-4
CASSHDRGWNTEAFF | TRBJ1-1 | TRBV14
CSVSGTPNTEAFF | TRBJ1-1 | TRBV29-1
CASRDRLRYEQYF | TRBJ2-7 | TRBV19